The 20 T cell receptor beta chains reported below all come from one sample, sequenced in a study of siplizumab effects on memory and regulatory T cells (dated by TCRdb to between 2019 and 2020). Libraries were made using the immunoSEQ multiplex PCR assay. The source is immuneACCESS, and TCRdb retained only in-frame sequences with V and J called. Part of the clones is not carried over; for the studies checked, unresolved V genes explain less than half of this, and the remainder is unexplained. The sample records 100,000 or so clones, 85% to 95% of which are singletons. Over 0.15% of the sample is in the top ten clones. Specimen: non-Treg CD4+ T cells sorted from blood. The cell subset or site label on this specimen signifies: FACS-sorted unstimulated CD4+ non-regulatory T cells. Receptors originate from a human donor in good health.

The chain links TRBV5-4 to TRBJ2-7, with 7 positions matching TRBD2. Germline V lookup: CDR1 SGHNT, CDR2 YYREEE (reference sequence). The ends lost 0 bases at V and 3 bases at J; junction bases unmatched: 9. The CDR3 has 16 residues. CDR3: CASSLGGGVHVYEQYF. The CDR3 nucleotides are TGTGCCAGCAGCTTGGGGGGAGGGGTCCATGTCTACGAGCAGTACTTC. Full variable domain (remainder filled in from reference TRBV5-4 and TRBJ2-7): ETGVTQSPTHLIKTRGQQVTLRCSSQSGHNTVSWYQQALGQGPQFIFQYYREEENGRGNFPPRFSGLQFPNYSSELNVNALELDDSALYLCASSLGGGVHVYEQYFGPGTRLTVT.

V usage is TRBV7-9 and J usage is TRBJ2-7, with D hard to call. Germline CDR1 reads SEHNR; CDR2 reads FQNEAQ (reference sequence). This CDR3 comprises 12 residues. The ends were cut back, 4 bases at V and 4 bases at J, with 8 bases in the middle. Written as DNA, the CDR3 is TGTGCCAGCAGCTACAACTTATACGAGCAGTACTTC. As protein: CASSYNLYEQYF.

J is TRBJ1-1 and V is TRBV9; D ambiguous. The V gene's germline CDR1 is SGDLS and CDR2 YYNGEE. V was pared by 4 bases and J by 5 bases, with 9 bases between. The CDR3 spans 12 residues. The CDR3, as DNA: TGTGCCAGCAGCCGGGGATTAACTGAAGCTTTCTTT. It is translated as CASSRGLTEAFF.

The chain joins TRBV6-5 to TRBJ1-5, with 9 bases identical to TRBD1. Germline CDR1 is MNHEY and CDR2 is SVGAGI. V dropped 5 bases and J dropped 6; count of bases not matched to a gene: 8. This CDR3 has 15 amino acids. The chain's CDR3 is CASSRGTGNPQPQHF. For the CDR3, the DNA is TGTGCCAGCAGTAGAGGGACAGGGAATCCTCAGCCCCAGCATTTT.

The rearrangement joins TRBV5-4 to TRBJ1-4, with TRBD1 matching over 9 bases. The CDR3 sequence is 14 residues long. With 2 bases clipped from V and 5 bases from J, the junction kept 1 base outside the gene matches. CDR1 SGHNT and CDR2 YYREEE come from the germline V gene (reference sequence). This chain's CDR3 is CASSFGTGNEKLFF. CDR3 nucleotide sequence: TGTGCCAGCAGCTTCGGGACAGGGAATGAAAAACTGTTTTTT.

The chain couples TRBV6-5 to TRBJ2-3; D uncertain. The CDR3 extends over 15 amino acids. V was cut by 6 bases and J by 0 bases, with 13 bases left in between. Germline CDR1 reads MNHEY; CDR2 reads SVGAGI. In DNA form, the CDR3 reads TGTGCCAGCAGCATAACGGGCGCCAGCACAGATACGCAGTATTTT. Translating it yields CASSITGASTDTQYF.

CDR3 sequence (DNA): TGTGCCAGCAGTCCTGGACAGGGGTATTACGAGCAGTACTTC. Its translation: CASSPGQGYYEQYF. This chain joins TRBV6-6 and TRBJ2-7, with TRBD1 matching over 9 bases. The CDR3 contains 14 residues. Looked up from germline, CDR1 is MNHNY and CDR2 is SVGAGI (reference sequence). V lost 5 bases, J lost 4 bases, and 6 bases stayed unmatched.

V is TRBV29-1 and J is TRBJ2-7, with no clear D. The CDR3 is 12 amino acids. V gave up 2 bases and J gave up 3 bases, with 8 bases separating them. Germline CDR1 SQVTM, CDR2 ANQGSEA. The CDR3: CSVETEGYEQYF. CDR3 nucleotides: TGCAGCGTTGAAACAGAAGGCTACGAGCAGTACTTC.

This rearrangement joins TRBV6-6 to TRBJ1-5; D not resolved. Looked up from germline, CDR1 is MNHNY and CDR2 is SVGAGI (reference sequence). The ends were cut back, 0 bases at V and 6 bases at J, with 9 bases in the middle. The CDR3 consists of 14 residues. CDR3 nucleotide sequence: TGTGCCAGCAGTTACTCCTCGGGAGTTCAGCCCCAGCATTTT. Amino acids: CASSYSSGVQPQHF.

This rearrangement joins TRBV10-1 to TRBJ2-3; D is unresolved. CDR1 is WNHNN, CDR2 SYGVQD, per germline (reference sequence). Trimming took off 6 bases at V and 4 bases at J, with 8 bases between the two ends. The length of the CDR3 is 12 residues. The CDR3 loop reads CASSAAPDTQYF. The CDR3 DNA reads as TGCGCCAGCAGCGCGGCTCCAGATACGCAGTATTTT.

This sequence joins TRBV9 and TRBJ2-7, with 9 bases aligning to TRBD2. The CDR3 spans 16 residues. V trimming: 4 bases; J trimming: 7 bases; junction bases outside the gene matches: 15. Germline loops: CDR1 SGDLS, CDR2 YYNGEE. CDR3 sequence (DNA): TGTGCCAGCAGCCCACGATGGGGGACTAGCATAAGGGAGCAGTACTTC. This codes for CASSPRWGTSIREQYF.

On this clone itself: One end of the junction does not line up with germline, which may come from a read error. V usage is TRBV29-1 and J usage is TRBJ2-7; D gene ambiguous. Germline CDR1 SQVTM, CDR2 ANQGSEA. CDR3 length: 12 amino acids. In DNA, the CDR3 is TGCAGCGTTGAACTGGGATCCTTCGAGCAGTACTTC. Its translation: CSVELGSFEQYF.

The V call is TRBV14, the J call TRBJ2-3; 12 nucleotides line up with TRBD2. CDR3 length: 16 amino acids. J gave up 6 bases and V 4 bases, and 8 bases lay outside the gene matches. The V gene's germline CDR1 is SGHDN and CDR2 FVKESK. CDR3 in DNA: TGTGCCAGCAGCCCCCGGACTAGCGGGGCGCATGATACGCAGTATTTT. Translating gives CASSPRTSGAHDTQYF.

This rearrangement joins TRBV6-6 to TRBJ1-5; 8 bases map to TRBD1. The CDR3 contains 15 residues. J lost 6 bases, V lost 6 bases, and 10 bases had no gene match. Germline loops: CDR1 MNHNY, CDR2 SVGAGI (reference sequence). The CDR3 loop is CASSPGQGLGQPQHF. CDR3 DNA: TGTGCCAGCAGCCCTGGACAGGGTCTAGGTCAGCCCCAGCATTTT.

This chain connects TRBV9 to TRBJ1-3; no clear D. The V end was cut by 0 bases, the J end by 0 bases, with 10 bases between. CDR1 is SGDLS, CDR2 YYNGEE, per germline. The CDR3 sequence is 16 residues long. The CDR3 reads CASSVGVRNSGNTIYF. Here the CDR3 DNA reads TGTGCCAGCAGCGTAGGTGTCAGGAACTCTGGAAACACCATATATTTT.

The chain carries TRBV28 and TRBJ1-1, with 9 bases that match TRBD1. The V and J ends lost 8 bases and 2 bases, in that order; junction bases with no gene match: 9. The CDR3 consists of 15 residues. From germline, CDR1 is MDHEN and CDR2 SYDVKM. CDR3 bases: TGTGCCAGCGCCGGGACAGGGCTACGAAACACTGAAGCTTTCTTT. As protein: CASAGTGLRNTEAFF. Full variable domain (missing parts from reference TRBV28 and TRBJ1-1): DVKVTQSSRYLVKRTGEKVFLECVQDMDHENMFWYRQDPGLGLRLIYFSYDVKMKEKGDIPEGYSVSREKKERFSLILESASTNQTSMYLCASAGTGLRNTEAFFGQGTRLTVV.

Turning to this clone: A read error may produce the germline difference seen at one junction end. The chain couples TRBV14 to TRBJ2-1; perhaps TRBD1 as D (6 bases). This CDR3 is 12 amino acids long. Germline CDR1 and CDR2: SGHDN and FVKESK. The CDR3 nucleotides read TGTGCCAGCAGCCAAGTATGGGGGCCCCCCCTCTTC. Its translation: CASSQVWGPPLF.

The chain is built from TRBV18 and TRBJ2-2; D is unclear. The CDR3 is 15 residues long. V dropped 1 base and J dropped 8 bases, with 14 bases sitting between them. Germline V gene lookup returns CDR1 KGHSH and CDR2 LQKENI. The CDR3 loop is CASSPRTVQTGELFF. CDR3 bases: TGTGCCAGCTCACCACGGACCGTCCAGACGGGGGAGCTGTTTTTT.

The V gene is TRBV7-9, the J gene TRBJ1-2; D ambiguous. V was clipped by 1 base and J by 8 bases, with 14 bases between them. Germline CDR1 and CDR2: SEHNR and FQNEAQ (reference sequence). This CDR3 is built from 14 residues. CDR3 sequence: CASSLGPGPGGYTF. The CDR3 region has the DNA TGTGCCAGCAGCTTAGGTCCCGGGCCTGGGGGCTACACCTTC.

The V call is TRBV5-1, the J call TRBJ2-3; 8 bases map to TRBD1. V was clipped by 0 bases and J by 4 bases; unmatched bases: 10. The germline V gene has CDR1 SGHRS and CDR2 YFSETQ. The CDR3 covers 17 residues. The chain's CDR3 is CASSLARQGAVADTQYF. In DNA, the CDR3 is TGCGCCAGCAGCTTGGCCCGCCAGGGGGCGGTCGCAGATACGCAGTATTTT. Based on the CDR3 plus reference TRBV5-1 and TRBJ2-3, the full variable domain is KAGVTQTPRYLIKTRGQQVTLSCSPISGHRSVSWYQQTPGQGLQFLFEYFSETQRNKGNFPGRFSGRQFSNSRSEMNVSTLELGDSALYLCASSLARQGAVADTQYFGPGTRLTVL.